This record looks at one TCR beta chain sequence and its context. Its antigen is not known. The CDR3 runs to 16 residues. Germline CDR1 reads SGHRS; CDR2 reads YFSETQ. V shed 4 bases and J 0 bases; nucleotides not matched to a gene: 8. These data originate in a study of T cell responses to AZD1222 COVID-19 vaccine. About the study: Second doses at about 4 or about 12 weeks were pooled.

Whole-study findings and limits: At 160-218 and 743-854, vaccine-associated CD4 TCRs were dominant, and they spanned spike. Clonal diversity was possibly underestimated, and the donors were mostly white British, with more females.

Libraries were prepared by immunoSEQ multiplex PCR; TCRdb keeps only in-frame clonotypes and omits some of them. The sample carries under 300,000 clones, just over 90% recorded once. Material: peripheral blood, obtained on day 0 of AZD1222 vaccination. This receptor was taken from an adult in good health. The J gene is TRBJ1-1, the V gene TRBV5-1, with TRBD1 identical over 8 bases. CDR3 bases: TGCGCCAGCAGCCTCGGACAGGGCTACATGAACACTGAAGCTTTCTTT. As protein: CASSLGQGYMNTEAFF. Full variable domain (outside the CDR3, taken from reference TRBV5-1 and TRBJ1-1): KAGVTQTPRYLIKTRGQQVTLSCSPISGHRSVSWYQQTPGQGLQFLFEYFSETQRNKGNFPGRFSGRQFSNSRSEMNVSTLELGDSALYLCASSLGQGYMNTEAFFGQGTRLTVV.